The rows below give T cell receptor beta chains drawn from one sample of a study of CD4 T cells in relation to SARS-CoV-2 and coronaviruses. Sequencing used immunoSEQ multiplex PCR; TCRdb keeps in-frame clones, though not all of them. The data hold 37,000 or so clones, with approximately 83% observed a single time. Sequencing was done on a sample of memory CD4+ T cells from PBMCs. These TCRs come from an adult with COVID-19. Each CDR3 is given with its conserved first and last residue. Fields, in order: J gene, V gene, D gene, clone size, CDR3 length, CDR3 DNA, CDR3 protein. The D gene is left open where the match is weak. Clone size appears in some rows only: once, few, many, or a class for an expanded clone.

TRBJ2-3	TRBV5-1	-	-	17	TGCGCCAGCAGCTTGGAGTCTACCGTTGGTTTCCCAGATACGCAGTATTTT	CASSLESTVGFPDTQYF
TRBJ2-3	TRBV18	TRBD2	-	15	TGTGCCAGCTCTGCCAGACTAGCTCGGGCAGATACGCAGTATTTT	CASSARLARADTQYF
TRBJ1-4	TRBV27	TRBD1	-	15	TGTGCCAGCAGTTTATCTAAAGACAGGGCTGAAAAACTGTTTTTT	CASSLSKDRAEKLFF
TRBJ2-7	TRBV21-1	-	-	15	TGTGCCAGCAGCAAAGTTAGTCGGGGGGGCTACGAGCAGTACTTC	CASSKVSRGGYEQYF
TRBJ2-7	TRBV7-9	-	-	14	TGTGCCAGCAGCCAACCCGGAGTAGCGGTTGAGCAGTACTTC	CASSQPGVAVEQYF
TRBJ2-1	TRBV15	TRBD2	-	15	TGTGCCACCAGCAGAGTCACTAGCGGGAATAATGAGCAGTTCTTC	CATSRVTSGNNEQFF
TRBJ1-2	TRBV3-1/TRBV3-2	TRBD1	-	16	TGTGCCAGCAGCCTCCAACCCCTACAGGGGGAACACGGCTACACCTTC	CASSLQPLQGEHGYTF
TRBJ1-5	TRBV2	-	once	15	TGTGCCAGCAGTAACACCCGAGGGGGCAATCAGCCCCAGCATTTT	CASSNTRGGNQPQHF
TRBJ2-5	TRBV5-4	-	-	14	TGTGCCAGCAGCCCAAAGGTGGGCCAAGAGACCCAGTACTTC	CASSPKVGQETQYF
TRBJ2-1	TRBV2	TRBD2	-	15	TGTGCCAGACGGACCGGGACTAGCGGGAGTCATGAGCAGTTCTTC	CARRTGTSGSHEQFF
TRBJ2-7	TRBV19	TRBD2	-	15	TGTGCCAGTAGTATCAAAGCTAGCGGGGTCTACGAGCAGTACTTC	CASSIKASGVYEQYF
TRBJ2-7	TRBV29-1	TRBD1	few	13	TGCAGCGTTGAGGCAGGGGGCGGGTACGAGCAGTACTTC	CSVEAGGGYEQYF
TRBJ2-1	TRBV9	-	-	14	TGTGCCAGCAGCGTAGCCGGGACTTACAATGAGCAGTTCTTC	CASSVAGTYNEQFF
TRBJ2-1	TRBV5-1	TRBD2	-	15	TGCGCCAGCAGCTTGGTGACTAGCGGGACAGTGGGGCAGTTCTTC	CASSLVTSGTVGQFF
TRBJ2-3	TRBV7-2	-	-	15	TGTGCCAGCAGCCGTCTAGGGGTTAGCACAGATACGCAGTATTTT	CASSRLGVSTDTQYF
TRBJ1-1	TRBV6-5	-	-	15	TGTGCCAGCAGTTACTCGAGTCCGATGAACACTGAAGCTTTCTTT	CASSYSSPMNTEAFF
TRBJ2-1	TRBV7-2	-	once	15	TGTGCCAGCAGCCAAAGCGGGCGCTCCTACAATGAGCAGTTCTTC	CASSQSGRSYNEQFF
TRBJ2-7	TRBV5-1	-	-	17	TGCGCCAGCAGCCGGAGGGTTCGTGGGGGAATCTCCTACGAGCAGTACTTC	CASSRRVRGGISYEQYF
TRBJ2-1	TRBV9	TRBD2	-	16	TGTGCCAGCAGCGCCGTCGTGGGAGGGGCTAGCAATGAGCAGTTCTTC	CASSAVVGGASNEQFF
TRBJ2-5	TRBV5-5	-	-	15	TGTGCCAGCAGCTTGGGCCAGACCTTCCAAGAGACCCAGTACTTC	CASSLGQTFQETQYF
TRBJ2-3	TRBV11-3	-	-	12	TGTGCCAGCAGCTTAGATACAGATACGCAGTATTTT	CASSLDTDTQYF
TRBJ1-2	TRBV28	-	-	16	TGTGCCAGCAGTTTATCTGGGGGGTTACTTAACTATGGCTACACCTTC	CASSLSGGLLNYGYTF
TRBJ2-1	TRBV29-1	-	-	16	TGCAGCGCCGTCCGGGGCACCCTCGACTCCTACAATGAGCAGTTCTTC	CSAVRGTLDSYNEQFF
TRBJ2-6	TRBV28	-	-	16	TGTGCCAGCAGTCCTAATCCAGGGACTGGGGCCAACGTCCTGACTTTC	CASSPNPGTGANVLTF